Presented here are 7 T cell receptor beta chains from one specimen sequenced in a study of tumor-infiltrating lymphocytes in primary liver carcinoma. With 400 to 550 ng total RNA as template and a constant-region primer, TCR beta cDNA was made. Three-round nested multiplex PCR performed with slightly modified ARM-PCR produced the TCR beta libraries. The study ran its first two PCR rounds for 9 to 10 cycles each, using TRBV1-TRBV30 forward primers and a C-beta reverse primer. TCRdb processed the multiplex PCR reads anew with MiXCR; each CDR3 protein has one entry. The sample includes tens of thousands of distinct CDR3 sequences, around 80% of them seen just once. Unsorted bulk tissue of roughly 20-34 mg yielded co-extracted RNA and DNA. Sequenced material: tumor-adjacent normal liver tissue. All receptors derive from a young woman with primary liver carcinoma and hepatitis B virus infection.

About this clonotype itself: The CDR3 ends on some other residue instead of the conserved phenylalanine or tryptophan, so this is likely a read error. This chain joins TRBV5-6 and TRBJ2-5, with a tentative D call TRBD2 (6 bases). Per germline, CDR1 SGHDT and CDR2 YYEEEE. This CDR3 spans 13 amino acids. CDR3 nucleotides: TGTGTCAGCGGAGAGACTAGATGGGAGACCCAGTACCTC. It yields the protein CVSGETRWETQYL.

With regard to this clonotype: A much larger clone sits a single nucleotide away, making a read error possible. The genes are TRBV6-4 and TRBJ2-3, with D possibly being TRBD1 (5 bases). This CDR3 spans 14 amino acids. Trimming stripped 2 bases from V and 2 bases from J, with 8 bases between. Germline V CDR1 and CDR2: MRHNA, SNTAGT. The CDR3: CASSDQGDTDTQYF. CDR3 bases: TGTGCCAGCAGTGACCAGGGCGACACAGATACGCAGTATTTT.

The chain joins TRBV4-1 to TRBJ2-5, with 8 nucleotides matching TRBD1. Near its end, the DNA agrees better with TRBJ2-7, so the J call may be wrong. This CDR3 has 13 amino acids. Germline CDR1 MGHRA, CDR2 YSYEKL. The chain's CDR3 is CASSRGQDYEQYF. DNA for the CDR3: TGCGCCAGCAGCCGGGGACAGGACTACGAGCAGTACTTC.

This chain links TRBV4-3 with TRBJ1-1, with D hard to call. The CDR3 has 13 residues. V dropped 7 bases and J dropped 14 bases, with 23 bases sitting between them. Looked up from germline, CDR1 is LGHNA and CDR2 is YSLEER. The CDR3 sequence is CASKQDPGSPAFF. Here the CDR3 DNA reads TGCGCCAGCAAGCAAGATCCGGGGTCTCCAGCCTTCTTT.

This clonotype showed up just a few times. A read error may be the cause here, since a much bigger clone is one base away. V is TRBV6-1 and J is TRBJ1-5, with no clear D. CDR3 length: 14 residues. CDR1 MNHNS and CDR2 SASEGT come from the germline V gene. V dropped 3 bases and J dropped 0 bases, with 6 bases sitting between them. Here the CDR3 DNA reads TGTGCCAGCAGTGAGAGTTATAGCAATCAGCCCCAGCATTTT. Amino acid sequence: CASSESYSNQPQHF.

This chain connects TRBV4-3 to TRBJ2-1; no definite D call. The CDR3 extends over 17 amino acids. CDR1 is LGHNA and CDR2 is YSLEER in the germline V gene. Trimming removed 3 bases from V and 10 bases from J, with 25 bases in between. In nucleotides, the CDR3 is TGCGCCAGCAGCCAGGATCCAATTGCCCGATCGATGGTGGAGCAGTTCTTC. It yields the protein CASSQDPIARSMVEQFF.

This clonotype was observed at least ten times. The rearrangement uses TRBV4-2 and TRBJ2-1; 7 nucleotides match TRBD2. V shed 2 bases, J shed 3 bases, and the junction held 4 bases outside the gene matches. Germline values: CDR1 LGHNA, CDR2 YNFKEQ. CDR3 length: 15 residues. The CDR3: CASSQTSVYYNEQFF. CDR3 DNA sequence: TGTGCCAGCAGCCAAACTAGCGTGTACTACAATGAGCAGTTCTTC.